This TCR beta chain was documented in a study of T-cell reconstitution after alpha-beta-depleted transplantation in children. The TCRbeta library was prepared with unique molecular identifiers. From the PCR reads, TCRdb called clonotypes with MiXCR, one entry per CDR3 protein. The sample consists of fewer than 350,000 distinct CDR3 sequences, 9.5% to 13% of them appearing once. This CDR3 comprises 15 residues. V trimming: 2 bases; J trimming: 4 bases; junction bases outside the gene matches: 4. Germline V CDR1 and CDR2: MGHRA, YSYEKL. The source of this sequence is a boy younger than two with acute myeloid leukemia, due to receive a stem cell transplant. The chain couples TRBV4-1 to TRBJ2-1, with 8 bases aligning to TRBD2. This specimen consisted of PBMCs, obtained before TCRalphabeta/CD19-depleted stem cell transplant. For the CDR3, the DNA is TGCGCCAGCAGCCAATTTGGGACTAGGTACAATGAGCAGTTCTTC. Translated, it gives CASSQFGTRYNEQFF.